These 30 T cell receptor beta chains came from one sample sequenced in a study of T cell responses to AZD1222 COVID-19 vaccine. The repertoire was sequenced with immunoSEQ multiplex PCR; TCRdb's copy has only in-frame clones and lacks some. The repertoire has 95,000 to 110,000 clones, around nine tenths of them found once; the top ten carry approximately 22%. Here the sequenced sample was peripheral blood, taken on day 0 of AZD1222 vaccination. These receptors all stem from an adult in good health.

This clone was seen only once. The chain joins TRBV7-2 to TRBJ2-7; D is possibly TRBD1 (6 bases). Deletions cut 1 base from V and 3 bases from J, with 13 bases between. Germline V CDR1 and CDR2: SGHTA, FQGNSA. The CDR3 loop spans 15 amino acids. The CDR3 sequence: CASSLVGHGFYEQYF. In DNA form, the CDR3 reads TGTGCCAGCAGCTTAGTGGGACACGGATTCTACGAGCAGTACTTC.

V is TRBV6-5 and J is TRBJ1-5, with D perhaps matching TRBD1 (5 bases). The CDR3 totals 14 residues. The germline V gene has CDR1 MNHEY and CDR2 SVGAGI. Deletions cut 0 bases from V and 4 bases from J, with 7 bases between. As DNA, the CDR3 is TGTGCCAGCAGTTACTCTTGGGGGAATCAGCCCCAGCATTTT. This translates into CASSYSWGNQPQHF.

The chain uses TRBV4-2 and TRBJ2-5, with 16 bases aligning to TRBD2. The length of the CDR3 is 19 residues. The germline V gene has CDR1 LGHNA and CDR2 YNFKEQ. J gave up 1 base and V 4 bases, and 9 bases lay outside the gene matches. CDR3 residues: CASSPGTSGGAFIQETQYF. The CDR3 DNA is TGTGCCAGCAGCCCAGGGACTAGCGGGGGGGCGTTTATCCAAGAGACCCAGTACTTC.

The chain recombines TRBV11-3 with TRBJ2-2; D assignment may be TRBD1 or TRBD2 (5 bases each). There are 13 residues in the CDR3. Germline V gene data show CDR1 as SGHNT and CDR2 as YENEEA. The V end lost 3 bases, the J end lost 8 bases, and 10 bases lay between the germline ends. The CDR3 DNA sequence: TGTGCCAGCAGCTTGGGACGCGGTGGGGAGCTGTTTTTT. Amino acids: CASSLGRGGELFF.

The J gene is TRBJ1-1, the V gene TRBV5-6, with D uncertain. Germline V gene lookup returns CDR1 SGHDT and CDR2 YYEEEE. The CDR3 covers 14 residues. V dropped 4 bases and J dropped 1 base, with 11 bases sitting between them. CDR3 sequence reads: CASSPELGNTEAFF. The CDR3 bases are TGTGCCAGCAGCCCTGAGCTTGGGAACACTGAAGCTTTCTTT.

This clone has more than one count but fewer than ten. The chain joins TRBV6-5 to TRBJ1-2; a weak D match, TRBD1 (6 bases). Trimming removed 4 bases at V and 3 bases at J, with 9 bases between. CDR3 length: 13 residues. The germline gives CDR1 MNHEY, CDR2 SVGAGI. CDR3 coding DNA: TGTGCCAGCAGTTTACGGACAGACTATGGCTACACCTTC. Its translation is CASSLRTDYGYTF.

The CDR3 reads CASSMPEGGGHNEQFF. The CDR3 region has the DNA TGTGCCAGTAGTATGCCCGAGGGCGGGGGGCACAATGAGCAGTTCTTC. The chain links TRBV19 to TRBJ2-1; TRBD2 agrees at 8 bases. CDR1 and CDR2 (germline): LNHDA, SQIVND (reference sequence). The CDR3 totals 16 residues. V shed 3 bases, J shed 5 bases, and the junction held 9 bases outside the gene matches.

In DNA, the CDR3 is TGTGCCAGCAGCTTAGAGGTGCGGTGGACACCCCTCCACTTT. Protein: CASSLEVRWTPLHF. This chain joins TRBV11-3 and TRBJ1-6; D ambiguous. The germline V gene encodes CDR1 SGHNT and CDR2 YENEEA. The CDR3 is 14 amino acids. Trimming stripped 0 bases from V and 11 bases from J, with 11 bases between.

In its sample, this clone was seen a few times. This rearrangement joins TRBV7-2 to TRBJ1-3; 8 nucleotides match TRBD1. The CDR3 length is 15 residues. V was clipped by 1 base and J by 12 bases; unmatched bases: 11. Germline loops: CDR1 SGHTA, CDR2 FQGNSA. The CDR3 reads CASSLVGTGPSLIYF. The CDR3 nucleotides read TGTGCCAGCAGCTTAGTAGGGACAGGCCCGTCCCTCATATATTTT.

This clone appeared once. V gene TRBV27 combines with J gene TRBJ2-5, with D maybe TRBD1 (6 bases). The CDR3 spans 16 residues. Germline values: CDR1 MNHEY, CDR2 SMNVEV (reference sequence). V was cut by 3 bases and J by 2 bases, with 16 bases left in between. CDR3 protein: CASSLFPPGVQETQYF. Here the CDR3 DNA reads TGTGCCAGCAGTTTGTTCCCCCCAGGGGTTCAAGAGACCCAGTACTTC.

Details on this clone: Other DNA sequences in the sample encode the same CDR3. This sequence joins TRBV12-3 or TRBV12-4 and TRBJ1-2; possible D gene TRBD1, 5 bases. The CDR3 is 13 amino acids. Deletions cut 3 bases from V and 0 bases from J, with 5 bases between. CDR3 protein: CASSLTANYGYTF. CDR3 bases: TGTGCCAGCAGTTTGACAGCTAACTATGGCTACACCTTC.

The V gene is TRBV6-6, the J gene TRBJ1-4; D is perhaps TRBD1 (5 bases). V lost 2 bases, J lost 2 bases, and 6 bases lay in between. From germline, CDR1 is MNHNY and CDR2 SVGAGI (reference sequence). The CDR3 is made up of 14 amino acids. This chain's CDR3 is CASSYGGTNEKLFF. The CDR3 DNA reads TGTGCCAGCAGTTACGGGGGTACTAATGAAAAACTGTTTTTT.

The CDR3 spells CASSQFPEGPQFF. In DNA, the CDR3 is TGTGCCAGCAGCCAATTCCCTGAGGGACCCCAGTTCTTC. The chain is built from TRBV14 and TRBJ2-1; D tentatively fits TRBD1 or TRBD2 (5 bases each). The CDR3 runs 13 residues. Germline CDR1 reads SGHDN; CDR2 reads FVKESK. The V end was cut by 2 bases, the J end by 13 bases, with 15 bases between. The variable domain in full, with the rest retrieved from reference TRBV14 and TRBJ2-1, is EAGVTQFPSHSVIEKGQTVTLRCDPISGHDNLYWYRRVMGKEIKFLLHFVKESKQDESGMPNNRFLAERTGGTYSTLKVQPAELEDSGVYFCASSQFPEGPQFFGPGTRLTVL.

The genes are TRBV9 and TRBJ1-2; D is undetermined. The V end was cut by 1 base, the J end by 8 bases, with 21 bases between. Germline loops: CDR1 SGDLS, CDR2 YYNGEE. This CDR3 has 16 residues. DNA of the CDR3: TGTGCCAGCAGCGTATCCCACGGACCGCAAAGTCGGGGCTACACCTTC. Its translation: CASSVSHGPQSRGYTF.

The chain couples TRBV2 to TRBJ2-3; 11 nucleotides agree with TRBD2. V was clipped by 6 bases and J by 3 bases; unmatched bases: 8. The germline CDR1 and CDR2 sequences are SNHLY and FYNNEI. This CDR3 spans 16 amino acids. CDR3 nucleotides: TGTGCCAGCAGCAAAACACTAGCGGGGGTGACAGATACGCAGTATTTT. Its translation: CASSKTLAGVTDTQYF.

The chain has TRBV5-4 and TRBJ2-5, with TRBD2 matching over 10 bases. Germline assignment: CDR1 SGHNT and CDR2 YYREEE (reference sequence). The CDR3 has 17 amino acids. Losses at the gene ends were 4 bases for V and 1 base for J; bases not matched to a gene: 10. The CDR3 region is CASSSESSGGSQETQYF. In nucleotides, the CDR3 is TGTGCCAGCAGCAGCGAATCTAGCGGGGGCAGCCAAGAGACCCAGTACTTC.

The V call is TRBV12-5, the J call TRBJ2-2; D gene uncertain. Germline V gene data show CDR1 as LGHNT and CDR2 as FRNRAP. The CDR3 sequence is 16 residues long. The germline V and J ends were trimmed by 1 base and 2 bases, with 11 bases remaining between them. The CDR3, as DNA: TGTGCTAGTGGTTTGGGACGGATTGCCAACACCGGGGAGCTGTTTTTT. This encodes CASGLGRIANTGELFF.

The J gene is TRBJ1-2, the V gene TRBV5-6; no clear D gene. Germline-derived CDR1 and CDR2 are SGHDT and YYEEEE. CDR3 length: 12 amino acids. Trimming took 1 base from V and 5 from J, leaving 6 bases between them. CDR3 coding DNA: TGTGCCAGCAGCTTGATCGGTTATGGCTACACCTTC. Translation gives CASSLIGYGYTF.

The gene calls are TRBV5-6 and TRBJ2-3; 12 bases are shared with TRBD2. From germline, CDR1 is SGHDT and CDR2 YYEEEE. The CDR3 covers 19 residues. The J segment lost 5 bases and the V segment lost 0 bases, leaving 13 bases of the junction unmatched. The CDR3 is CASSLVPSGGAGSLDTQYF. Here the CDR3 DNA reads TGTGCCAGCAGCTTGGTGCCTAGCGGGGGGGCCGGCTCTCTAGATACGCAGTATTTT.

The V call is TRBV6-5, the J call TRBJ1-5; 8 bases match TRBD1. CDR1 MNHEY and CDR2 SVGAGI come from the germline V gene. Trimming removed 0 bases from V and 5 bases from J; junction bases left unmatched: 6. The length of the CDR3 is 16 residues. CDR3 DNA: TGTGCCAGCAGTTACTCGAGACAGGGGAGTGATCAGCCCCAGCATTTT. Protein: CASSYSRQGSDQPQHF.

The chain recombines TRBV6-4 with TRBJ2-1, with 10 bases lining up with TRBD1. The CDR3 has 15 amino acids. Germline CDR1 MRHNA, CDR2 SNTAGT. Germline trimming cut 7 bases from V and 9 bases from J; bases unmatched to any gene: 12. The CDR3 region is CASMEPGQGSCEQFF. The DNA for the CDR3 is TGTGCCAGCATGGAACCGGGACAGGGGAGCTGTGAGCAGTTCTTC.

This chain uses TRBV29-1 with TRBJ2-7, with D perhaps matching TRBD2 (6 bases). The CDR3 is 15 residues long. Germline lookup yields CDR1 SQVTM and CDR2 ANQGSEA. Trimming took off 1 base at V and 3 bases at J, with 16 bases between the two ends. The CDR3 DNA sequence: TGCAGCGTTGAAGCCGCTACGGGCGGGGTCTACGAGCAGTACTTC. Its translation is CSVEAATGGVYEQYF.

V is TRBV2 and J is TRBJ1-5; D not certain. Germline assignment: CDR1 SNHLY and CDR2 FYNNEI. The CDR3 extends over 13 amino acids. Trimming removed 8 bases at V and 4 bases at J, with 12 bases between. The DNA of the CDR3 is TGTGCCAGCGCATCGGAGGGTAATCAGCCCCAGCATTTT. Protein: CASASEGNQPQHF.

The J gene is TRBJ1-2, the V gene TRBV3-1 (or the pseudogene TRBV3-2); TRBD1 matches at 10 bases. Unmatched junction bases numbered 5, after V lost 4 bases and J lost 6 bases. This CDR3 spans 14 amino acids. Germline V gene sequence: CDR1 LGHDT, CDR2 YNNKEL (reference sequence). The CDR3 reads CASSRQGAANGYTF. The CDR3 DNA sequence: TGTGCCAGCAGCCGACAGGGGGCTGCGAATGGCTACACCTTC.

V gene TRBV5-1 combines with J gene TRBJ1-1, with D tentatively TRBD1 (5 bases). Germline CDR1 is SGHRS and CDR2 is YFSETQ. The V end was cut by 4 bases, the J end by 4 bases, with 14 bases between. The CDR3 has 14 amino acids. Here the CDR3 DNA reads TGCGCCAGCAGCCTCGCAGGGCGGCCCACTGAAGCTTTCTTT. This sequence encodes CASSLAGRPTEAFF.

CDR3 DNA: TGTGCCAGCAGCTTGGCGTCTGACCCCCGCCCAGATACGCAGTATTTT. This sequence encodes CASSLASDPRPDTQYF. The rearrangement links TRBV5-6 to TRBJ2-3; no clear D. Germline V gene data show CDR1 as SGHDT and CDR2 as YYEEEE. The V end lost 0 bases, the J end lost 4 bases, and 15 bases lay between the germline ends. This CDR3 comprises 16 residues.

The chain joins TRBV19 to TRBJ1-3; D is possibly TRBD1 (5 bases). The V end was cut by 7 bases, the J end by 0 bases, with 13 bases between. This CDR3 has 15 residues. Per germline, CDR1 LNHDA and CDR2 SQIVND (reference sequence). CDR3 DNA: TGTGCCAGTAAAACGGGGGGATCCTCTGGAAACACCATATATTTT. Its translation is CASKTGGSSGNTIYF. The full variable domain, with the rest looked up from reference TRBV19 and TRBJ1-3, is DGGITQSPKYLFRKEGQNVTLSCEQNLNHDAMYWYRQDPGQGLRLIYYSQIVNDFQKGDIAEGYSVSREKKESFPLTVTSAQKNPTAFYLCASKTGGSSGNTIYFGEGSWLTVV.

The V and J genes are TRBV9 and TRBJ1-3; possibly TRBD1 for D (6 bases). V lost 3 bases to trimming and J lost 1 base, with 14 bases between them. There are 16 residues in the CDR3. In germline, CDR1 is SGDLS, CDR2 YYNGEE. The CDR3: CASSAAGTLSGNTIYF. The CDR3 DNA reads TGTGCCAGCAGCGCCGCCGGGACACTTTCTGGAAACACCATATATTTT.

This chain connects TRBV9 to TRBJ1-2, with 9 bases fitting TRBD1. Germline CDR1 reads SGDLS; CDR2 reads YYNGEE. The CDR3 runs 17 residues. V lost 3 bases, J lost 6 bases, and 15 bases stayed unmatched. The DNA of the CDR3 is TGTGCCAGCAGCGCGGGGGGGAGGCCGGGACAGGGACATGGCTACACCTTC. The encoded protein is CASSAGGRPGQGHGYTF.

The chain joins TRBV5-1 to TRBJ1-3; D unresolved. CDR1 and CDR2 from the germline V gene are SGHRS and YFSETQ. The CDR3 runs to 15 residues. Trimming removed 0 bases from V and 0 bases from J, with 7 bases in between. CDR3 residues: CASSLDWSSGNTIYF. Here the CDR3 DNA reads TGCGCCAGCAGCTTGGATTGGAGCTCTGGAAACACCATATATTTT.